What follows describes a single TCR beta chain. The target antigen is unknown. This clone may be a read error of a much larger clone one base away. Other DNA sequences in the same sample also yield this CDR3. These data come from a study of metastatic and nonmetastatic thyroid tumors. The wider study: For malignant and benign thyroid patients, tumor or nodule tissue and blood were the sources whose repertoires were compared.

CDR3 size: 12 residues. Germline loops: CDR1 DFQATT, CDR2 SNEGSKA (reference sequence). General study findings and limits: It was reported that TCR beta diversity was significantly higher in malignant thyroid tumors than benign nodules, in blood and tumor.

Every patient underwent thyroid surgery untreated. Original handling: Building a distant-metastasis classifier for papillary thyroid cancer drew on CDR3 differences across clinicopathological groups. Through MiXCR, TCRdb re-clonotyped the PCR reads. TCRdb, not the original authors, processed these V and J calls. The data contain some 12,000 clones, roughly 20% of them singletons. The rearrangement uses TRBV20-1 and TRBJ1-1, with D perhaps TRBD1 (5 bases). Sequencing was performed on adjacent normal tissue. The TCR originated in a female donor with papillary thyroid cancer or a benign thyroid nodule (not recorded which). Some clones in this sample may be carry-over from other donors' samples. This CDR3 is CSASGGRTEAFF. The CDR3 DNA reads TGCAGCGCTAGCGGGGGGAGGACTGAAGCTTTCTTT.